This TCR beta chain came from a study of shared clonotypes between healthy human individuals. Each subset's genomic DNA was split evenly across several immunoSEQ plates. The method was immunoSEQ multiplex PCR; TCRdb's version includes in-frame clones alone and lacks a portion of them. The table lists about 2.5 million clones, just under 95% of them singletons. The ends were cut back, 5 bases at V and 7 bases at J, with 18 bases in the middle. The CDR3 sequence is 14 residues long. Per germline, CDR1 MDHEN and CDR2 SYDVKM. Sequenced input: naive CD4+ T cells from PBMCs. Subset of the sample: CD45RA+ positively selected. J is TRBJ2-7 and V is TRBV28; D is possibly TRBD2 (5 bases). This sequence originates from a man aged 18-30 years in good health. Some clones in this sample may be carry-over from other donors' samples. CDR3 bases: TGTGCCAGCAGTCCGAAGCGGCAGTTAAGGGAGCAGTACTTC. Amino acid sequence: CASSPKRQLREQYF.